The entry below describes one TCR beta chain. Its antigen is as yet unknown. These data are taken from a study of vaccination and CD4 T cells after COVID-19. Across the study: Comprising six males and four females, the convalescent participants counted two Hispanic individuals among them. General study results and limits: Among convalescent patients, a median roughly 90% of reactive clones emerged only after vaccination.

Treatment reported: approximately 9-day PBMC culture with coronavirus spike peptide pools or control peptides (ViraFEST assay). Fresh replacement IL-2 medium substituted for half the medium on days 3 and 7. The ends were cut back, 2 bases at V and 5 bases at J, with 10 bases in the middle. This CDR3 is 14 amino acids long. Looked up from germline, CDR1 is SGHKS and CDR2 is YYEKEE (reference sequence). With the Oncomine TCR Beta short-read assay, DNA from cultured CD4+ T cells was sequenced. TCRdb recomputed calls from the PCR reads with MiXCR, one row per CDR3 protein. The table lists some 23,000 distinct CDR3 sequences, roughly 67% of them singletons, with 15% to 20% in the top ten.

Here the sequenced sample was CD4+ T cells from blood, cultured in vitro, taken after SARS-CoV-2 vaccination. The chain is built from TRBV5-5 and TRBJ2-2; D remains ambiguous. This clonotype was obtained from a human donor who received a COVID-19 vaccine. The CDR3 DNA reads TGTGCCAGCAGCTTAGAGCTCCATACCGGGGAGCTGTTTTTT. Its translation is CASSLELHTGELFF.